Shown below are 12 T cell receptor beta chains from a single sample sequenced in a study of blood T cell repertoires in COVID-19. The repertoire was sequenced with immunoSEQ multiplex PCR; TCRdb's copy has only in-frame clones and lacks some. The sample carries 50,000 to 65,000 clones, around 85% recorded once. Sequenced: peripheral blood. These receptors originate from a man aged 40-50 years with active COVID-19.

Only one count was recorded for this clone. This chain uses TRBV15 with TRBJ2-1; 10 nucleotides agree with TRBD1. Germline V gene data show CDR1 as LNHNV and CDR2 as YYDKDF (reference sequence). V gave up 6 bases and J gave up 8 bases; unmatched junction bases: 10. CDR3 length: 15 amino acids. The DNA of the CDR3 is TGTGCCACCAGTAACACGGACAGGGGGAATGATGAGCAGTTCTTC. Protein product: CATSNTDRGNDEQFF.

The CDR3 DNA follows: TGTGCCAGACCGATACTCCGGGACTCCTCCGGGCAGTTCTTC. Amino acids: CARPILRDSSGQFF. This sequence joins TRBV21-1 and TRBJ2-1; no DNA check was done on the table's D call, TRBD2. TRBV21-1 corresponds to a pseudogene. This CDR3 has 14 residues.

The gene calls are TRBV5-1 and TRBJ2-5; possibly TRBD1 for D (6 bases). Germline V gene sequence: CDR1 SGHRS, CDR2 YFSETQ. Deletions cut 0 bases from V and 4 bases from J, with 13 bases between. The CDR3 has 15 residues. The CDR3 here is CASSLVTGSGETQYF. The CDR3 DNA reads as TGCGCCAGCAGCTTGGTTACAGGGAGTGGAGAGACCCAGTACTTC. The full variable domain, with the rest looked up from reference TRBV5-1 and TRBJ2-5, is KAGVTQTPRYLIKTRGQQVTLSCSPISGHRSVSWYQQTPGQGLQFLFEYFSETQRNKGNFPGRFSGRQFSNSRSEMNVSTLELGDSALYLCASSLVTGSGETQYFGPGTRLLVL.

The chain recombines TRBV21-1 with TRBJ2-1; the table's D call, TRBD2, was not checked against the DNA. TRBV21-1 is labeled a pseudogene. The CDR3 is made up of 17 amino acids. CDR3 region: CASSKEGFNGGDDEQFF. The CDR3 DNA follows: TGTGCCAGCAGCAAAGAGGGTTTTAACGGGGGAGACGATGAGCAGTTCTTC.

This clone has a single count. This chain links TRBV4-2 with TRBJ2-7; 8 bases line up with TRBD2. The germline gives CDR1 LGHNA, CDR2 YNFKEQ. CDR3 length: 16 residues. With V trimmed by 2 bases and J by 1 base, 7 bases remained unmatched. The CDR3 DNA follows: TGTGCCAGCAGCCAACTCTCCCGCGGGGGGTCCTACGAGCAGTACTTC. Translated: CASSQLSRGGSYEQYF.

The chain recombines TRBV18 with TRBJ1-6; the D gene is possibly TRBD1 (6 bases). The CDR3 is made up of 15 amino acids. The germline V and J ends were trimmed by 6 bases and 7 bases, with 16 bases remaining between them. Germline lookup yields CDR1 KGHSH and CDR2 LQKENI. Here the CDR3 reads CASSPRGPLNSPLHF. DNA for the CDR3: TGTGCCAGCTCTCCCAGGGGACCTTTAAATTCACCCCTCCACTTT.

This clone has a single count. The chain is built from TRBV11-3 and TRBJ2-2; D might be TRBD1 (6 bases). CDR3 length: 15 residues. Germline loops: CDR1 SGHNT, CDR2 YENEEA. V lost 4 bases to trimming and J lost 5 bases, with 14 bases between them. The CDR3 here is CASSSGRGFTGELFF. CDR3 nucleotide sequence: TGTGCCAGCAGCTCGGGCAGGGGTTTTACCGGGGAGCTGTTTTTT.

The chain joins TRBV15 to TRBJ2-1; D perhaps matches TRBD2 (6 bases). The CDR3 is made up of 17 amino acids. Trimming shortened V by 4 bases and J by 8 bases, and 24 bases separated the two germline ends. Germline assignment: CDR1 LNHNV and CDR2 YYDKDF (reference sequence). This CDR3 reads CATSNQGRGGRWDEQFF. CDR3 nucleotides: TGTGCCACCAGCAACCAAGGAAGGGGAGGCCGGTGGGATGAGCAGTTCTTC.

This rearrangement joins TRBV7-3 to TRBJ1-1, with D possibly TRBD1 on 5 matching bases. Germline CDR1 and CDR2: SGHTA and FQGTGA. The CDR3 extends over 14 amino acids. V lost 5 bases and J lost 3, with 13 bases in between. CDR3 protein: CASSPRGSHTEAFF. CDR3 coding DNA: TGTGCCAGCAGCCCTCGGGGGTCTCACACTGAAGCTTTCTTT.

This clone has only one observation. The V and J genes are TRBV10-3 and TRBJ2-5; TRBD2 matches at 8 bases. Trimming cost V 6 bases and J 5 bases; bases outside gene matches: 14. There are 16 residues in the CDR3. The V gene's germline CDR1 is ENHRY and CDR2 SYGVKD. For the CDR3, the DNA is TGTGCCATCAGCAAAGTACTAGCGGAGAGGGGGGAGACCCAGTACTTC. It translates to CAISKVLAERGETQYF.

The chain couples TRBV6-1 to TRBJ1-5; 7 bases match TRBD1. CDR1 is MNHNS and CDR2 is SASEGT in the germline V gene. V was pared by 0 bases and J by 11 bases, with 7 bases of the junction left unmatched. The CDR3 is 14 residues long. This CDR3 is CASSEAKGASAQHF. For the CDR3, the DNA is TGTGCCAGCAGTGAAGCGAAGGGGGCGAGCGCCCAGCATTTT.

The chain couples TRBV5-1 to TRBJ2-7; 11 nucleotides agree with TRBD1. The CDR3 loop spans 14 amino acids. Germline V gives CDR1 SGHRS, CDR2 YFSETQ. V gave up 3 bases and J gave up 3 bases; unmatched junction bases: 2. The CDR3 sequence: CASSWDRGNYEQYF. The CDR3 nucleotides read TGCGCCAGCAGCTGGGACAGGGGGAACTACGAGCAGTACTTC.